This TCR beta chain was found in a study of post-analysis software for immune sequencing data. The TCR beta cDNA libraries contained unique molecular identifiers. TCRdb reprocessed the PCR reads with MiXCR, giving one entry per CDR3 protein. The repertoire has 750,000 to 950,000 distinct CDR3 sequences, 53% of them found once; the top ten carry roughly 4.4%. Germline CDR1 reads SGHRS; CDR2 reads YFSETQ. V shed 4 bases and J 8 bases; nucleotides not matched to a gene: 11. The CDR3 is 15 amino acids. Whole-study findings and limits: Roughly 5 TRBV segments, TRBV5-6, TRBV5-1 and TRBV20-1 among them, were found more frequent in patients than controls.

Details on this clonotype: Its antigen is unidentified.

The genes are TRBV5-1 and TRBJ1-2; 10 bases align to TRBD1. The sequenced sample consisted of blood. The sequence came from a girl aged 10 to 17 with multiple sclerosis. The CDR3 here is CASSPDGQGVKGYTF. CDR3 DNA sequence: TGCGCCAGCAGCCCGGACGGACAGGGGGTGAAAGGCTACACCTTC.